This paragraph covers one T cell receptor beta chain sequence. Its antigen remains unidentified. Germline assignment: CDR1 SQVTM and CDR2 ANQGSEA. With 0 bases clipped from V and 6 bases from J, the junction kept 12 bases outside the gene matches. CDR3 size: 16 residues. TCRB transcripts that were expressed got sequenced, as all of the isolated RNA had been reverse transcribed. TCRdb's copy holds only in-frame clones and misses some; the assay was immunoSEQ multiplex PCR. In the table there are 30,000 or so clones, approximately 64% of which are singletons. In all sorted populations, purity surpassed 98%. This entry belongs to a study of beta chain features in type 1 diabetes. Overall study findings and caveats: TCRB repertoires of naive, central memory and Treg cells appeared more similar among patients than among healthy donors. A PCR bias possibly favoring shorter templates would apply equally to patients and controls. Across all four CD4+ subsets, people with type 1 diabetes showed modestly shorter TCRB CDR3s. Individuals with type 1 diabetes displayed fewer insertions and more deletions at VDJ junctions.

Source material: Tregs from blood. V is TRBV29-1 and J is TRBJ2-3; 7 bases line up with TRBD1. This TCR derives from a woman in her twenties or thirties with type 1 diabetes. CDR3 amino acids: CSVEDTTRGIMDTQYF. The CDR3 nucleotides are TGCAGCGTTGAAGATACTACCAGGGGGATAATGGATACGCAGTATTTT.